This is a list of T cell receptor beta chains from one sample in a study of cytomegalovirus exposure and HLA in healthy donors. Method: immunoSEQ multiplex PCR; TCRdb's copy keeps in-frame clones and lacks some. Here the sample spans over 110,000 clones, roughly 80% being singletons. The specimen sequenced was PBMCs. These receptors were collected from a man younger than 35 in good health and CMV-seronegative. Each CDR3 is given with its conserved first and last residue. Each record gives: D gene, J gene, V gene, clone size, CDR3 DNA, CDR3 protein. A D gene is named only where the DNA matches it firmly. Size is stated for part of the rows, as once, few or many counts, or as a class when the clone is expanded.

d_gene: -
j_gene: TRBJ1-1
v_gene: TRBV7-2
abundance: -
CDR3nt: TGTGCCAGCAGCTTAGGGCGGGGGAACACTGAAGCTTTCTTT
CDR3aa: CASSLGRGNTEAFF

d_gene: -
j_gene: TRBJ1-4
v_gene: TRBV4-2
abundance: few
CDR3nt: TGTGCCAGCACCCGAAGCGTGCAGGGTCTAAATGAAAAACTGTTTTTT
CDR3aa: CASTRSVQGLNEKLFF

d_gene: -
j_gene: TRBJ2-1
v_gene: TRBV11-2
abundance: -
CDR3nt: TGTGCCAGCAGCTTTCGCCTCGGCCCTTTAAGGGGCAATGAGCAGTTCTTC
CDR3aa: CASSFRLGPLRGNEQFF

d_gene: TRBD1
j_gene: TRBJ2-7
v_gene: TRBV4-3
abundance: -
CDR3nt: TGCGCCAGCAGCCAATCGGTACGGACAGGTTCCTACGAGCAGTACTTC
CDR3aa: CASSQSVRTGSYEQYF

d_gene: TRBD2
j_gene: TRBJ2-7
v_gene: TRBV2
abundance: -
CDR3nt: TGTGCCAGCCGGCGGGAGGGGACCTACGAGCAGTACTTC
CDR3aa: CASRREGTYEQYF

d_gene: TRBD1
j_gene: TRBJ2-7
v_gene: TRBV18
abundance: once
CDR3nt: TGTGCCAGCTCACGCGACAGGGTCACCTACGAGCAGTACTTC
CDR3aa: CASSRDRVTYEQYF

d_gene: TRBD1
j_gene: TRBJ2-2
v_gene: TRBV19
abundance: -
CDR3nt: TGTGCCAGTAGTATGGGCAGGGACAGCGGGGAGCTGTTTTTT
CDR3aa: CASSMGRDSGELFF

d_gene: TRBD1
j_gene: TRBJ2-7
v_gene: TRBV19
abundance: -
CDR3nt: TGTGCCAGTAGTGACAGGGCGGACTCCTACGAGCAGTACTTC
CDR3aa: CASSDRADSYEQYF

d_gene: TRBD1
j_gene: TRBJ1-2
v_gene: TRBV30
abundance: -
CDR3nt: TGTGCCAGTACTTACAGGGGTAACTATGGCTACACCTTC
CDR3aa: CASTYRGNYGYTF

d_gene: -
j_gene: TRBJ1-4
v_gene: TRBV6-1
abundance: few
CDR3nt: TGTGCCAGCAGTGACCGGGGTGAAAAACTGTTTTTT
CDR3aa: CASSDRGEKLFF

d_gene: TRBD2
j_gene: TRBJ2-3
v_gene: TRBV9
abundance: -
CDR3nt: TGTGCCAGCAGCGTAGCCCTAGCGGGTCCAGATACGCAGTATTTT
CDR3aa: CASSVALAGPDTQYF

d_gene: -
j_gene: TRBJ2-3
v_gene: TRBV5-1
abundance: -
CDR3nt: TGCGCCAGCAGCTTGGACCCAACCCGACACACAGATACGCAGTATTTT
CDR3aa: CASSLDPTRHTDTQYF

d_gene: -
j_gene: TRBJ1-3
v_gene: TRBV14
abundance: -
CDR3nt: TGTGCCAGCAGCCTCGGACTGACCTCTGGAAACACCATATATTTT
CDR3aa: CASSLGLTSGNTIYF

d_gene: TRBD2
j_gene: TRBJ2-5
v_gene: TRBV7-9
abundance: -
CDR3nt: TGTGCCAGCAGCTTAGCGGGACTAGCGGGCACCCAAGAGACCCAGTACTTC
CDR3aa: CASSLAGLAGTQETQYF

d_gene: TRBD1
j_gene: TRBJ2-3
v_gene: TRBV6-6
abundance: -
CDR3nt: TGTGCCAGCAAGGTTCGGGCAGGGGGCGCCGGGGATACGCAGTATTTT
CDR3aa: CASKVRAGGAGDTQYF

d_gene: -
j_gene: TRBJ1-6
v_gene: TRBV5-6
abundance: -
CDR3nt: TGTGCCAGCAGGACGGGACTCGGGAGCTCCTATAATTCACCCCTCCACTTT
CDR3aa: CASRTGLGSSYNSPLHF

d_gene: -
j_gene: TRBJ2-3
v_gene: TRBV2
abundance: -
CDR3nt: TGTGCCAGCAGTGAAGGTTTAGCAGATACGCAGTATTTT
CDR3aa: CASSEGLADTQYF

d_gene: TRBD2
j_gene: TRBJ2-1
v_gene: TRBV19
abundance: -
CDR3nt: TGTGCCAGTAGTATTACTAGCGGGGGGATCAATGAGCAGTTCTTC
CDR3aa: CASSITSGGINEQFF

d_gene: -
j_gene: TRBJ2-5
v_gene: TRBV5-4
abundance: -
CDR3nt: TGTGCCAGCAGCTTGGGGGGGGGCTTCGAGACCCAGTACTTC
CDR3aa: CASSLGGGFETQYF

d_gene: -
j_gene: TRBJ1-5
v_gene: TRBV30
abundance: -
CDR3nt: TGTGCCTGGACCTTGGGGGGGGGCATGCAGCCCCAGCATTTT
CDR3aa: CAWTLGGGMQPQHF

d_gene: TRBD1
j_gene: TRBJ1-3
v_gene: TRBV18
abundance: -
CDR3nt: TGTGCCAGCTCAATACAGGGGGCGCAGGTGTATGGAAACACCATATATTTT
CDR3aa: CASSIQGAQVYGNTIYF

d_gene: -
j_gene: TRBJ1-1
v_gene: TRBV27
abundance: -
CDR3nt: TGTGTCAGCAGTTTTACAGGGAACACTGAAGCTTTCTTT
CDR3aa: CVSSFTGNTEAFF

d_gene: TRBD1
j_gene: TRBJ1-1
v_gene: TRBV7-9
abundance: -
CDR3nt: TGTGCCAGCAGCTTAGGAGGGGGCAGAAACACTGAAGCTTTCTTT
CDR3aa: CASSLGGGRNTEAFF

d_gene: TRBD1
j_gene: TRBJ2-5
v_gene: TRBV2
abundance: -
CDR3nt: TGTGCCAGCATTACGGACAGGGCTCAAGAGACCCAGTACTTC
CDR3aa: CASITDRAQETQYF

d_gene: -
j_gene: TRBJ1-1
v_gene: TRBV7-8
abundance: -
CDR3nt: TGTGCCAGCAGCTTAGCGAGTCTGGGAGGGGTTGTCACTGAAGCTTTCTTT
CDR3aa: CASSLASLGGVVTEAFF

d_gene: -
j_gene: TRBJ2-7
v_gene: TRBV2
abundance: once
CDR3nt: TGTGCCAGCGGTCCTATTAGGACAGAGAGGAAGTACGAGCAGTACTTC
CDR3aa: CASGPIRTERKYEQYF

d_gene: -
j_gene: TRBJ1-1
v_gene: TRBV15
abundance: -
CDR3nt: TGTGCCACCAGTTTAGGGGCGACTGAAGCTTTCTTT
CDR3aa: CATSLGATEAFF

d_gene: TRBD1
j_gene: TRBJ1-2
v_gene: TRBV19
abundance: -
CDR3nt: TGTGCCAGTAGTATAGGCAGGGGGAACTATGGCTACACCTTC
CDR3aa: CASSIGRGNYGYTF

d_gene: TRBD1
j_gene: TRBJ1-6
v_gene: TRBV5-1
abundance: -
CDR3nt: TGCGCCAGCAGCCAGAGCTACGGACAGGGGGACTCACCCCTCCACTTT
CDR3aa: CASSQSYGQGDSPLHF

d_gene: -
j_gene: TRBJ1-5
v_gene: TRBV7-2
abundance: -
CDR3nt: TGTGCCAGCAGCTTAAAAGGGTTGGAGGGTCAGCCCCAGCATTTT
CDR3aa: CASSLKGLEGQPQHF

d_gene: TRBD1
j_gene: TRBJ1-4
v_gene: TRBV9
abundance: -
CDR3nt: TGTGCCAGCAGCGTGAAGGACAGGCAGAATGAAAAACTGTTTTTT
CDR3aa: CASSVKDRQNEKLFF